The rows below give T cell receptor beta chains drawn from one sample of a study of cytomegalovirus exposure and HLA in healthy donors. Clones were read by immunoSEQ multiplex PCR, and TCRdb kept only the in-frame ones, dropping some. This sample has approximately 120,000 clones, with 70% to 80% found just once. Input material: PBMCs. The receptors derive from a man aged 25 to 40 in good health and CMV-seronegative. Both conserved end residues are part of each CDR3. A D gene is named only where the DNA matches it firmly.

CASSAASGVVETQYF,TRBJ2-5,TRBD2,TRBV6-1
CASSLQRERTDTQYF,TRBJ2-3,TRBD2,TRBV5-1
CASSSSGSRSYEQYF,TRBJ2-7,TRBD2,TRBV5-6
CAWSPGMGNQPQHF,TRBJ1-5,.,TRBV30
CASSPGTSGTDTQYF,TRBJ2-3,TRBD2,TRBV4-2
CSVERRGDPDTQYF,TRBJ2-3,TRBD2,TRBV29-1
CASSDRGRREQFF,TRBJ2-1,.,TRBV25-1
CSVEGSYQETQYF,TRBJ2-5,.,TRBV29-1
CSVAGDRENTGELFF,TRBJ2-2,TRBD1,TRBV29-1
CASHLTESNQPQHF,TRBJ1-5,.,TRBV28
CAWSPPDLNTEAFF,TRBJ1-1,.,TRBV30
CASTAGGSGELFF,TRBJ2-2,TRBD2,TRBV11-3
CASSVGTSRETQYF,TRBJ2-5,.,TRBV9
CSANTGGAIYF,TRBJ1-3,TRBD1,TRBV20-1
CAWSSSGDEQYF,TRBJ2-7,TRBD2,TRBV30
CASSPRTGGLTNEKLFF,TRBJ1-4,TRBD1,TRBV4-2
CAWGQGGEQYF,TRBJ2-7,.,TRBV30
CASSSRLADTQYF,TRBJ2-3,TRBD2,TRBV7-2
CASSQAPGLAEQFF,TRBJ2-1,TRBD2,TRBV4-1
CASSPAGSQETQYF,TRBJ2-5,.,TRBV7-2
CASSRGTGPATDTQYF,TRBJ2-3,TRBD1,TRBV11-3
CASSPRGFQETQYF,TRBJ2-5,.,TRBV19
CAGGRGVGTEAFF,TRBJ1-1,.,TRBV6-5
CASSEGQAYYEQYF,TRBJ2-7,TRBD1,TRBV10-1
CASTETNEKLFF,TRBJ1-4,.,TRBV28
CAIQGQGGSTDTQYF,TRBJ2-3,.,TRBV10-3
CASRQGAREGEKLFF,TRBJ1-4,TRBD1,TRBV6-5
CSAQREGNTEAFF,TRBJ1-1,.,TRBV29-1
CASSRPGGGRNYGYTF,TRBJ1-2,.,TRBV5-6
CASSPQDTWGTEAFF,TRBJ1-1,.,TRBV18
CASSLSPTWRYEQYF,TRBJ2-7,.,TRBV27
CARAGDGAGELFF,TRBJ2-2,TRBD2,TRBV2
CASSREREHTDTQYF,TRBJ2-3,.,TRBV7-9